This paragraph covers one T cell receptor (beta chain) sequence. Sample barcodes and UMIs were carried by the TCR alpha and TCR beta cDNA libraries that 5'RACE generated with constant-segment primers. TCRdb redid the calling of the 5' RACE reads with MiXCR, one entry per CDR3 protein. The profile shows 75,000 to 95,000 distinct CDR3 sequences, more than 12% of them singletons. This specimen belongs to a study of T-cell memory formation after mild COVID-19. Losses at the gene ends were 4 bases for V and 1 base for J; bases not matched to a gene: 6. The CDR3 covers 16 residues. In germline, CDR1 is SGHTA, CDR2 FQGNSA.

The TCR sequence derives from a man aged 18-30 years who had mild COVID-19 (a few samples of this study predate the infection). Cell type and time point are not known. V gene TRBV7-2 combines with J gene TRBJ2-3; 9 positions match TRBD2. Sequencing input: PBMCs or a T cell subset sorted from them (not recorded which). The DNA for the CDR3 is TGTGCCAGCAGCTCTTACGCGGGGGGGGGCACAGATACGCAGTATTTT. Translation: CASSSYAGGGTDTQYF. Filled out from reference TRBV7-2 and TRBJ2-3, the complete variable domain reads GAGVSQSPSNKVTEKGKDVELRCDPISGHTALYWYRQSLGQGLEFLIYFQGNSAPDKSGLPSDRFSAERTGGSVSTLTIQRTQQEDSAVYLCASSSYAGGGTDTQYFGPGTRLTVL.